This section outlines one TCR beta chain sequence together with its context. This entry comes from a study of OX40 agonist ivuxolimab in advanced cancers. For the study at large: Prior checkpoint blockade (anti-PD-1, anti-PD-L1 or anti-CTLA-4) was permitted; over 30% had it.

The table came from immunoSEQ multiplex PCR; TCRdb's copy has only in-frame clones and leaves some out. The sample records about 120,000 clones, around 87% being singletons. This CDR3 region has 15 residues. Trimming removed 0 bases from V and 4 bases from J, with 10 bases in between. The germline CDR1 and CDR2 sequences are KGHSH and LQKENI. V gene TRBV18 combines with J gene TRBJ1-3; D not resolved. The sample consisted of CD4+ or CD8+ T cells sorted from blood, taken in a trial of the OX40 agonist ivuxolimab. This TCR derives from an adult with an advanced solid tumor such as melanoma, head and neck, liver or kidney cancer. The chain's CDR3 is CASSPPKGSGNTIYF. In DNA, the CDR3 is TGTGCCAGCTCACCACCGAAGGGATCGGGAAACACCATATATTTT.